This T cell receptor beta chain was identified during a study of metastatic and nonmetastatic thyroid tumors. The CDR3 is 17 residues long. Germline-derived CDR1 and CDR2 are LNHNV and YYDKDF (reference sequence). V trimming: 0 bases; J trimming: 3 bases; junction bases outside the gene matches: 11. This clone was observed a handful of times. TCRdb re-called the PCR reads via MiXCR. The repertoire holds about 9,000 clones, with about 15% as singletons. Patients underwent thyroid surgery, and none had received any treatment before it. The rearrangement joins TRBV15 to TRBJ2-7, with TRBD1 matching 7 bases. The sequencing input was blood. This receptor was taken from a female donor with papillary thyroid cancer or a benign thyroid nodule (not recorded which). Some clones in this sample may be carry-over from other donors' samples. The CDR3 spells CATSRDGLGTAIYEQYF. The CDR3 nucleotides are TGTGCCACCAGCAGAGATGGGTTGGGGACAGCAATCTACGAGCAGTACTTC.